This note documents a single T cell receptor (beta chain) sequence. Its antigen is as yet unknown. V dropped 0 bases and J dropped 10 bases, with 11 bases sitting between them. The CDR3 is 13 residues long. The germline V gene encodes CDR1 MRHNA and CDR2 SNTAGT. This sample was taken from a study of response to subunit inactivated influenza vaccine. Whole-study findings and limits: Authors suggested that a seasonal influenza vaccination recruits few new T cells each time.

TCRdb independently ran MiXCR on the RT-PCR reads; one entry per CDR3 protein. The data show about 780,000 distinct CDR3 sequences, 15% to 20% seen once. This chain connects TRBV6-4 to TRBJ2-3; D possibly corresponds to TRBD1 (7 bases). This specimen consisted of PBMCs from blood, obtained 4 to 6 days after vaccination. This receptor was taken from a man in his forties or fifties who received an inactivated influenza vaccine. DNA of the CDR3: TGTGCCAGCAGTGACTCCAGGGGGGCTGCGCAGTATTTT. Encoded protein: CASSDSRGAAQYF.